The 24 T cell receptor beta chains given below trace back to one sample, sequenced in a study of tumor-infiltrating lymphocytes in oesophageal squamous cell carcinoma. TCRdb re-derived calls from the PCR reads in MiXCR, one entry per CDR3 protein. The repertoire includes about 17,000 distinct CDR3 sequences, around 48% of them detected once, and around 42% sits in the top ten. Specimen: normal esophageal tissue next to the tumor. The receptors originated from a female donor with esophageal squamous cell carcinoma.

This chain links TRBV11-2 with TRBJ1-1; 7 bases line up with TRBD2. The better agreement between TRBJ2-5 and the DNA end casts doubt on the J call. The CDR3 has 17 amino acids. CDR1 and CDR2 (germline): SGHAT, FQNNGV. CDR3 protein: CASSFRLAEVIQETQYF. As DNA, the CDR3 is TGTGCCAGCAGCTTCCGGCTAGCGGAAGTAATACAAGAGACCCAGTACTTC.

Ten or more counts support this clonotype. The V and J genes are TRBV6-2 or TRBV6-3 and TRBJ2-1, with TRBD2 identical over 12 bases. The CDR3 totals 15 residues. CDR1 is MNHEY, CDR2 SVGEGT, per germline. The J segment lost 7 bases and the V segment lost 3 bases, leaving 4 bases of the junction unmatched. The CDR3 is CASSYVTSGRNEQFF. CDR3 DNA: TGTGCCAGCAGTTATGTGACTAGCGGGAGAAATGAGCAGTTCTTC.

This clonotype was observed a few times. This chain joins TRBV7-6 and TRBJ2-3; either TRBD1 or TRBD2 may fit D (6 bases each). The J call may be wrong; the DNA end is better matched by TRBJ2-7. Germline V gene lookup returns CDR1 SGHVS and CDR2 FNYEAQ. This CDR3 has 13 residues. The CDR3 bases are TGTGCCAGCAGCACTAGGGGGGTCCACGAGCAGTACTTC. This codes for CASSTRGVHEQYF.

The V gene is TRBV7-2, the J gene TRBJ2-5, with 9 bases that match TRBD1. The DNA end lines up better with TRBJ2-7; the J call may be wrong. There are 15 residues in the CDR3. Per germline, CDR1 SGHTA and CDR2 FQGNSA. DNA of the CDR3: TGTGCCAGCAGCTTTCTTGGACAGGGGACCTACGAGCAGTACTTC. Residues: CASSFLGQGTYEQYF.

The sample holds many counts of this clonotype. The chain uses TRBV19 and TRBJ2-2; 8 bases match TRBD1. The germline gives CDR1 LNHDA, CDR2 SQIVND (reference sequence). The CDR3 totals 15 residues. Germline trimming cut 6 bases from V and 1 base from J; bases unmatched to any gene: 4. In nucleotides, the CDR3 is TGTGCCAGTAGGACGGGACAGGTGAACACCGGGGAGCTGTTTTTT. Protein sequence: CASRTGQVNTGELFF.

This clonotype has just a few counts. This rearrangement joins TRBV7-6 to TRBJ2-7, with 7 nucleotides matching TRBD1. Germline assignment: CDR1 SGHVS and CDR2 FNYEAQ. After removal of 5 bases from V and 2 bases from J, the junction contained 6 bases not matched to a gene. This CDR3 has 14 residues. The CDR3 here is CASSLRQGAYEQYF. Written as DNA, the CDR3 is TGTGCCAGCAGCCTTCGACAGGGAGCCTACGAGCAGTACTTC.

The chain has TRBV5-1 and TRBJ2-3; the match to TRBD1 covers 8 bases. Germline loops: CDR1 SGHRS, CDR2 YFSETQ. The CDR3 extends over 16 amino acids. J was trimmed by 1 base and V by 1 base; bases with no gene match: 5. The CDR3 sequence is CASSLSGQGGTDTQYF. The CDR3, as DNA: TGCGCCAGCAGCTTGTCCGGACAGGGAGGCACAGATACGCAGTATTTT.

V and J are TRBV6-6 and TRBJ2-7; 7 nucleotides align to TRBD1. Germline CDR1 MNHNY, CDR2 SVGAGI (reference sequence). This CDR3 comprises 14 residues. Trimming at V came to 9 bases and at J to 3 bases, leaving 11 bases not matched to a gene. In DNA, the CDR3 is TGTGCCAGGGGAGAAGAGGACAGGAGCTACGAGCAGTACTTC. It specifies CARGEEDRSYEQYF.

This clonotype was observed once. This chain links TRBV7-2 with TRBJ2-3, with 10 nucleotides matching TRBD1. The DNA matches TRBJ2-1 better at its end, which makes the J call doubtful. This CDR3 spans 15 amino acids. The germline CDR1 and CDR2 sequences are SGHTA and FQGNSA. The CDR3 DNA follows: TGTGCCAGCAGCTACGACAGGGGGCAATACAATGAGCAGTTCTTC. This codes for CASSYDRGQYNEQFF.

The chain uses TRBV7-3 and TRBJ2-3, with 11 bases fitting TRBD2. Trimming took 5 bases from V and 2 from J; bases not matched to a gene: 6. This CDR3 spans 16 amino acids. Germline V CDR1 and CDR2: SGHTA, FQGTGA. The CDR3: CASSTGLAGHTDTQYF. DNA of the CDR3: TGTGCCAGCAGCACCGGACTAGCGGGTCACACAGATACGCAGTATTTT.

As concerns this clonotype: The germline gene is not matched at one end of the junction; a read error may be the cause. The V gene is TRBV7-9, the J gene TRBJ2-7; tentative D call: TRBD1 (7 bases). CDR3 length: 15 amino acids. CDR1 SEHNR and CDR2 FQNEAQ come from the germline V gene (reference sequence). CDR3 bases: TGTGCCAGCAGCTTAGCGGAGGGGGCAGGGTCACCCCTCCACTTC. Translating it yields CASSLAEGAGSPLHF.

This chain joins TRBV2 and TRBJ2-2; unclear D gene. With 3 bases removed from V and 2 bases from J, the gap between germline ends came to 13 bases. Germline CDR1 is SNHLY and CDR2 is FYNNEI. CDR3 length: 16 amino acids. CDR3 in DNA: TGTGCCAGCAGTGACAGGACCCCATTTAACACCGGGGAGCTGTTTTTT. This codes for CASSDRTPFNTGELFF.

The chain recombines TRBV7-3 with TRBJ2-7; D assignment may be TRBD1 or TRBD2 (5 bases each). The last part of the DNA fits TRBJ2-5 better; the J call may be wrong. This CDR3 region has 12 residues. Germline CDR1 and CDR2: SGHTA and FQGTGA. Here the CDR3 reads CASSLDGGTQYF. CDR3 bases: TGTGCCAGCAGCTTAGATGGGGGGACCCAGTACTTC.

The CDR3 bases are TGTGCCATCAGTGCCTCCGGGACTCTTTACTACGAGCAGTACTTC. Its translation: CAISASGTLYYEQYF. The chain joins TRBV10-3 to TRBJ2-3; TRBD2 might be the D (6 bases). The J call may be incorrect, as the DNA end agrees better with TRBJ2-7. CDR3 length equals 15 residues. Germline CDR1 is ENHRY and CDR2 is SYGVKD.

This clonotype turned up a few times. The rearrangement joins TRBV6-6 to TRBJ2-3; D is uncertain. The germline gives CDR1 MNHNY, CDR2 SVGAGI (reference sequence). This CDR3 has 13 amino acids. The V end was cut by 6 bases, the J end by 4 bases, with 11 bases between. The DNA of the CDR3 is TGTGCCAGCAGCTATACCCGGGCAGATACGCAGTATTTT. Its protein is CASSYTRADTQYF.

Notes on this clonotype: At one boundary the junction diverges from the germline segment, which might be a read error. The chain links TRBV7-6 to TRBJ2-5, with TRBD2 matching over 9 bases. Germline V CDR1 and CDR2: SGHVS, FNYEAQ. The CDR3 has 15 residues. This chain's CDR3 is CASSLRLAEQETQYF. The CDR3 region has the DNA TGTGCTAGCAGCCTCCGACTAGCGGAACAAGAGACCCAGTACTTC.

This clonotype occurred many times. This chain joins TRBV25-1 and TRBJ1-6; possibly TRBD1 for D (5 bases). Germline V gene sequence: CDR1 MGHDK, CDR2 SYGVNS. The length of the CDR3 is 15 residues. Trimming took 2 bases from V and 8 from J, leaving 13 bases between them. The CDR3 protein is CASSEPGKYHSPLHF. CDR3 coding DNA: TGTGCCAGCAGTGAACCAGGGAAGTATCATTCACCCCTCCACTTT.

This clonotype has just a few counts. The chain is built from TRBV18 and TRBJ1-6, with no clear D. CDR3 length: 13 residues. Germline-derived CDR1 and CDR2 are KGHSH and LQKENI. V was clipped by 0 bases and J by 10 bases, with 7 bases between them. Here the CDR3 reads CASSPPGLSPLHF. The CDR3 nucleotides read TGTGCCAGCTCACCACCGGGGTTGTCACCCCTCCACTTT.

The CDR3 protein is CASSLAPSGGQETQYF. In nucleotides, the CDR3 is TGTGCCAGCAGCTTAGCGCCTAGCGGGGGACAAGAGACCCAGTACTTC. The chain links TRBV7-2 to TRBJ2-7; 10 bases align to TRBD2. Gene TRBJ2-5 matches the end of the DNA better, so the J call may be wrong. The CDR3 is made up of 16 amino acids. Looked up from germline, CDR1 is SGHTA and CDR2 is FQGNSA.

The rearrangement joins TRBV6-2 or TRBV6-3 to TRBJ2-1; D call uncertain. The closer fit of TRBJ2-7 to the DNA end suggests the J call may be wrong. The CDR3 loop spans 13 amino acids. Looked up from germline, CDR1 is MNHEY and CDR2 is SVGEGT. The CDR3 bases are TGTGCCAGCAAGCTCGGCGGTCCTTACGAGCAGTACTTC. This translates into CASKLGGPYEQYF.

This chain uses TRBV7-8 with TRBJ1-1, with a possible D match to TRBD1 (5 bases). The CDR3 consists of 14 residues. Germline CDR1 and CDR2: SGHVS and FQNEAQ. V was shortened by 2 bases and J by 4 bases, with 11 bases between the two germline ends. The CDR3 bases are TGTGCCAGCAGCTTAAAAGGGGTTTCCACTGAAGCTTTCTTT. Protein product: CASSLKGVSTEAFF. The full variable domain, rest sourced from reference TRBV7-8 and TRBJ1-1, is GAGVSQSPRYKVAKRGQDVALRCDPISGHVSLFWYQQALGQGPEFLTYFQNEAQLDKSGLPSDRFFAERPEGSVSTLKIQRTQQEDSAVYLCASSLKGVSTEAFFGQGTRLTVV.

This chain uses TRBV7-8 with TRBJ2-1, with 9 positions matching TRBD1. With the DNA end fitting TRBJ2-7 better, the J assignment may be wrong. The germline V gene has CDR1 SGHVS and CDR2 FQNEAQ. The CDR3 covers 17 residues. The CDR3 is CASSSGRLGQGTYEQYF. The DNA of the CDR3 is TGTGCCAGCAGCTCTGGGCGTTTAGGACAGGGGACGTACGAGCAGTACTTC.

The chain employs TRBV7-3 and TRBJ2-4; tentative D call: TRBD2 (5 bases). The J call may be incorrect, as the DNA end agrees better with TRBJ2-5. This CDR3 is 14 amino acids long. The germline gives CDR1 SGHTA, CDR2 FQGTGA. CDR3 sequence: CASSLDRGSETQYF. The CDR3 nucleotides read TGTGCCAGCAGCTTAGATCGGGGATCGGAGACCCAGTACTTC.

This clonotype appeared many times. The V and J genes are TRBV6-1 and TRBJ2-7, with 12 bases fitting TRBD2. Trimming removed 6 bases from V and 5 bases from J; junction bases left unmatched: 8. The length of the CDR3 is 15 residues. Germline V lookup: CDR1 MNHNS, CDR2 SASEGT. The CDR3 protein is CASRGRLAGVHEQYF. CDR3 bases: TGTGCCAGCAGGGGAAGACTAGCGGGAGTCCACGAGCAGTACTTC.